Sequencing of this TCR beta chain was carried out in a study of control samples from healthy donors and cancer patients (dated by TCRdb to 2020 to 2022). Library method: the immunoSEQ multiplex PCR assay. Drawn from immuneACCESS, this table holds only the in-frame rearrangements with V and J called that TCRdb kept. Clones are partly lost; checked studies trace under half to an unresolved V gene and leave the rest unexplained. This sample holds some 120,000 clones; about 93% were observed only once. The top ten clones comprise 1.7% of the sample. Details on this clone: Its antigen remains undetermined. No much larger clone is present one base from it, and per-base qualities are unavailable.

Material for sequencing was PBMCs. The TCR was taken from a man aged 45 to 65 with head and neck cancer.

The DNA is as follows: TGTGCCAGCAGTTTAACGGCCATTGCTAATGAAAAACTGTTTTTT. Protein translation: CASSLTAIANEKLFF. The chain is assembled from TRBV28 and TRBJ1-4, with no reliable assignment of the D segment. The cysteine opens and the phenylalanine closes a CDR3 of 15 amino acids. This entry keeps only the CDR3 DNA: 45 bases, framed from base 1. From the germline V gene, CDR1 is MDHEN and CDR2 is SYDVKM. V is cut by 2 bases and J by 3 bases, and the space between the germline ends is 10 bases.